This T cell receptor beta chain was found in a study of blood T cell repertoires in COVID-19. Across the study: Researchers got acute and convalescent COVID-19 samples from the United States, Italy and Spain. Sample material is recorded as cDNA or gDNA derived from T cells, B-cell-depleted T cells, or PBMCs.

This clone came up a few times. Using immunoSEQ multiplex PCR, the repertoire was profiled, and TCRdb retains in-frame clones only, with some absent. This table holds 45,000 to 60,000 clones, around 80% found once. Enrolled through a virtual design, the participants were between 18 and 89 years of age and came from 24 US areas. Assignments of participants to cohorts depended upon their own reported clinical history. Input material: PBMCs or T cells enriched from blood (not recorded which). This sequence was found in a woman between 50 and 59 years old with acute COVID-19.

CDR3 region: CASSLQGAMGNTEAFF. The DNA of the CDR3 is TGTGCCAGCAGCTTACAGGGGGCGATGGGGAACACTGAAGCTTTCTTT. The chain combines TRBV7-9 with TRBJ1-1; 8 nucleotides match TRBD1. Germline V lookup: CDR1 SEHNR, CDR2 FQNEAQ (reference sequence). The CDR3 contains 16 residues. After removal of 2 bases from V and 1 base from J, the junction contained 6 bases not matched to a gene.